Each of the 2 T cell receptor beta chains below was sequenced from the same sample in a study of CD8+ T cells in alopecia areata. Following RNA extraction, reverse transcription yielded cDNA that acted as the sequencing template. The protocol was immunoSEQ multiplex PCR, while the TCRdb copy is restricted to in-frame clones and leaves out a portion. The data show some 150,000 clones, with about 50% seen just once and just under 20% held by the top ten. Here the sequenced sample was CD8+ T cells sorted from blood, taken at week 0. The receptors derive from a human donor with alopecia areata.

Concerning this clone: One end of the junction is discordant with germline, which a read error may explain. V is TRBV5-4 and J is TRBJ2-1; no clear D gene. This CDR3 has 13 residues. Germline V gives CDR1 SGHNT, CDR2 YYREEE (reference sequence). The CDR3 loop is CASSQSLLNEQFF. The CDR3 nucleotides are TGCGCCAGCAGCCAGTCACTCCTCAATGAGCAGTTCTTC.

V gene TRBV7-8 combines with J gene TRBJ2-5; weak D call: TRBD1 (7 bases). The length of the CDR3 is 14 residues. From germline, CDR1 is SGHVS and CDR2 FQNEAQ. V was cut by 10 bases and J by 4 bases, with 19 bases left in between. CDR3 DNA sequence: TGTGCCACCAACCCAGGGGGGCCGAGAGAGACCCAGTACTTC. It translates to CATNPGGPRETQYF.